The clone carrying this TCR beta chain was observed a few times. Its antigen is currently unknown. Germline V gene lookup returns CDR1 SGHRS and CDR2 YFSETQ. The CDR3 has 17 amino acids. With V trimmed by 3 bases and J by 7 bases, 13 bases remained unmatched. Each CDR3 protein is one row after TCRdb ran MiXCR on the 5' RACE reads. The sample records roughly 610,000 distinct CDR3 sequences, around 15% being singletons. This record belongs to a study of T-cell memory formation after mild COVID-19. Study-level information: TCR clusters mostly belonged to single donors. Overall study results and limits: Researchers found some responding clones in pre-infection memory, a sign that cross-reactive memory joined. Contracting CD4+ clones sat mainly in CM and EM; CD8+ in EMRA.

The sequence was obtained from an adult woman who had mild COVID-19 (a few samples of this study predate the infection). Cell type and time point are not known. Sequencing used PBMCs or a T cell subset sorted from them (not recorded which). This chain links TRBV5-1 with TRBJ2-1, with 10 bases identical to TRBD2. CDR3 sequence: CASSYGSSGRFRNEQFF. Here the CDR3 DNA reads TGCGCCAGCAGCTATGGCTCTAGCGGGAGATTCAGGAATGAGCAGTTCTTC.